This T cell receptor beta chain was sequenced in a study of a mutant IDH1 vaccine in newly diagnosed glioma. Background on the study: There were approximately 60% males and about 38% females among treated patients, whose mean age was about 40 years. Patients arrived already treated with radiotherapy, temozolomide, or both, most having had both.

The V gene's germline CDR1 is LGHNT and CDR2 FRNRAP. Trimming at V came to 0 bases and at J to 2 bases, leaving 6 bases not matched to a gene. The CDR3 is 18 residues long. This table comes from immunoSEQ multiplex PCR, and its TCRdb copy is limited to in-frame clones, with some not included. Of 55,000 to 70,000 clones in the sample, approximately 83% were seen once. Time point in this sample: baseline, week 1 (first vaccination visit). Noted treatment: pre-vaccination baseline after standard-of-care therapy. Donors had new WHO grade 3 or 4 IDH1-mutant, ATRX-lost astrocytomas. Study findings and constraints: Pseudoprogression appeared unlinked to shifts in leading peripheral T cell clonotypes.

Worth noting for this clone: No antigen is known for it.

This chain uses TRBV12-5 with TRBJ2-6, with TRBD1 identical over 8 bases. The sequences come from PBMCs, collected from a glioma patient treated with radiotherapy, temozolomide or both. This receptor was identified in a man aged 30 to 45 with glioma. The DNA of the CDR3 is TGTGCTAGTGGTTTGGTAGTGGACAGGGAGGCTGGGGCCAACGTCCTGACTTTC. It encodes CASGLVVDREAGANVLTF.